The present T cell receptor (beta chain) was sequenced within a study of T cell repertoires in cytomegalovirus infection. Across the whole study: Based on public TCR beta signatures, there were indications of CMV infection and of a matching HLA type.

V lost 0 bases, J lost 2 bases, and 12 bases lay in between. CDR3 length: 16 residues. CDR1 is MNHEY, CDR2 SVGEGT, per germline. In this sample, this clonotype turned up a few times. No antigen is known for it. From the reads, TCRdb called clonotypes with MiXCR, one entry per CDR3 protein. The sample contains approximately 990,000 distinct CDR3 sequences, approximately 30% of which appear only once. This rearrangement joins TRBV6-2 or TRBV6-3 to TRBJ2-3, with unresolved D. The TCR was taken from a human donor in good health (CMV status not recorded). Some clones in this sample may be carry-over from other donors' samples. The sample here was cultured CD8+ T cells from PBMCs, taken from culture after CMV antigen stimulation. CDR3 nucleotide sequence: TGTGCCAGCAGTTACTCGAATCGGCGGAACACAGATACGCAGTATTTT. Its protein is CASSYSNRRNTDTQYF.